This record covers a single T cell receptor (beta chain). The Seattle patients, enrolled during active infection, were followed longitudinally. The record originates from a study of blood T cell repertoires in COVID-19. The overall study: Donors in the United States, Italy and Spain gave samples during acute or convalescent COVID-19.

How the authors handled the data: Amplification of reference gene primers provided the estimated nucleated cell counts. TCRdb keeps only in-frame clones here, not all; method: immunoSEQ multiplex PCR. Clonal size and the V and J genes are those of that table, whereas D and trimming came from the DNA. Among under 300,000 clones listed, approximately 86% were seen once. The CDR3 has 15 residues. The germline V gene encodes CDR1 SGHRS and CDR2 YFSETQ. With 4 bases clipped from V and 5 bases from J, the junction kept 12 bases outside the gene matches. The specimen was peripheral blood. The chain couples TRBV5-1 to TRBJ2-7; 7 bases line up with TRBD2. The TCR sequence derives from a woman between 65 and 79 years old with COVID-19, enrolled during active disease. The chain's CDR3 is CASSRGLPPADEQYF. Written as DNA, the CDR3 is TGCGCCAGCAGCAGGGGACTACCCCCCGCGGACGAGCAGTACTTC.